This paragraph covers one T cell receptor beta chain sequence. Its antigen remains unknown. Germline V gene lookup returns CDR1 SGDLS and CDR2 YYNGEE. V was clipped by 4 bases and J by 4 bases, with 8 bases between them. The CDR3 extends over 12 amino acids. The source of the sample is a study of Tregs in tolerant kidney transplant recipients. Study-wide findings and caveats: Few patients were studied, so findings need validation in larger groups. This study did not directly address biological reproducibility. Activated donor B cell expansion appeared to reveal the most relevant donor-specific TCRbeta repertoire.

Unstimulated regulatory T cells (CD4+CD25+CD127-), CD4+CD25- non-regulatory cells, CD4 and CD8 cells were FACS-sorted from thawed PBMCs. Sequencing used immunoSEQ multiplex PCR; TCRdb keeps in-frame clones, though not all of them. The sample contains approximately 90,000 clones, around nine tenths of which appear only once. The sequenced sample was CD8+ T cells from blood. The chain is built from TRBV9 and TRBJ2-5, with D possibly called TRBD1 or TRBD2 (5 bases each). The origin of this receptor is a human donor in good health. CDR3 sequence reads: CASSPGPETQYF. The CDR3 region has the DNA TGTGCCAGCAGCCCGGGGCCAGAGACCCAGTACTTC.